This is a list of T cell receptor beta chains from one sample in a study of siplizumab effects on memory and regulatory T cells. Clones were sequenced by immunoSEQ multiplex PCR, and TCRdb holds only the in-frame ones, with some missing. This sample has fewer than 11,000 clones, with around 42% found just once. These receptors have no known antigen. Sequenced sample: CFSE-low (dividing) CD4+ T cells sorted from an allogeneic mixed lymphocyte reaction. These receptors all stem from a human donor in good health; the cells came from an allogeneic mixed lymphocyte reaction. Both conserved end residues are part of each CDR3. Clone size is not always given. Where it is, it says once, few, many or a class for expanded clones.

v_call: TRBV21-1
clone_size: few
cdr3_length: 13
cdr3_aa: CASSRAEQETQYF

v_call: TRBV10-3
clone_size: NA
cdr3_length: 12
cdr3_aa: CAIRGGDEKLFF

v_call: TRBV5-5
clone_size: NA
cdr3_length: 15
cdr3_aa: CASCPTGPPCETQYF

v_call: TRBV19
clone_size: few
cdr3_length: 10
cdr3_aa: CASGYNEQFF

v_call: TRBV7-2
clone_size: NA
cdr3_length: 14
cdr3_aa: CASSLGGFRETQYF

v_call: TRBV7-2
clone_size: few
cdr3_length: 15
cdr3_aa: CASSLAGGRTGELFF

v_call: TRBV2
clone_size: few
cdr3_length: 13
cdr3_aa: CASSVLRDQPQHF

v_call: TRBV28
clone_size: few
cdr3_length: 13
cdr3_aa: CASSLLTPGEQYF

v_call: TRBV15
clone_size: NA
cdr3_length: 15
cdr3_aa: CATSRDQVPNTEAFF

v_call: TRBV2
clone_size: NA
cdr3_length: 13
cdr3_aa: CASSGQQNTEAFF

v_call: TRBV30
clone_size: NA
cdr3_length: 14
cdr3_aa: CALGGRSSNQPQHF

v_call: TRBV27
clone_size: NA
cdr3_length: 15
cdr3_aa: CASSLGHTHNSPLHF

v_call: TRBV11-2
clone_size: few
cdr3_length: 12
cdr3_aa: CASSLKLDEQFF

v_call: TRBV5-1
clone_size: NA
cdr3_length: 13
cdr3_aa: CASSSWDTGELFF

v_call: TRBV15
clone_size: NA
cdr3_length: 14
cdr3_aa: CATSRDLGNQPQHF

v_call: TRBV28
clone_size: NA
cdr3_length: 15
cdr3_aa: CASSLFGTGPYEQYF

v_call: TRBV27
clone_size: NA
cdr3_length: 15
cdr3_aa: CASSRWTSGRNEQYF

v_call: TRBV25-1
clone_size: NA
cdr3_length: 13
cdr3_aa: CASSENLGQPQHF

v_call: TRBV29-1
clone_size: NA
cdr3_length: 11
cdr3_aa: CSALWLDTQYF

v_call: TRBV10-1
clone_size: large
cdr3_length: 13
cdr3_aa: CASSEDRNTEAFF

v_call: TRBV7-3
clone_size: NA
cdr3_length: 14
cdr3_aa: CASSRDRSTDTQYF

v_call: TRBV27
clone_size: NA
cdr3_length: 12
cdr3_aa: CASSFYPNTQYF

v_call: TRBV10-3
clone_size: NA
cdr3_length: 16
cdr3_aa: CAISGGGSVGDYGYTF

v_call: TRBV5-4
clone_size: NA
cdr3_length: 16
cdr3_aa: CASSFSSGSLTDTQYF

v_call: TRBV6-5
clone_size: few
cdr3_length: 13
cdr3_aa: CASSSLINQPQHF

v_call: TRBV18
clone_size: medium-sized
cdr3_length: 14
cdr3_aa: CATRRDRGGNIQYF

v_call: TRBV5-1
clone_size: few
cdr3_length: 14
cdr3_aa: CASSWSSMNTEAFF

v_call: TRBV28
clone_size: NA
cdr3_length: 15
cdr3_aa: CASFRSGFRNQPQHF

v_call: TRBV4-1
clone_size: once
cdr3_length: 17
cdr3_aa: CASSQEDSATLSYGYTF

v_call: TRBV13
clone_size: few
cdr3_length: 15
cdr3_aa: CASSPRGGNQETQYF

v_call: TRBV28
clone_size: NA
cdr3_length: 11
cdr3_aa: CASSLEQFKHF

v_call: TRBV5-1
clone_size: NA
cdr3_length: 17
cdr3_aa: CASSSKPGLAGTDTQYF

v_call: TRBV11-3
clone_size: NA
cdr3_length: 15
cdr3_aa: CASSLFGGAHNEQFF

v_call: TRBV6-6
clone_size: NA
cdr3_length: 15
cdr3_aa: CASSYSKGGGTEAFF

v_call: TRBV27
clone_size: few
cdr3_length: 14
cdr3_aa: CASEGTVKFTEAFF

v_call: TRBV6-6
clone_size: NA
cdr3_length: 14
cdr3_aa: CASSYSRGGYEQYF

v_call: TRBV5-6
clone_size: NA
cdr3_length: 16
cdr3_aa: CASSLLEGSSFNEQFF

v_call: TRBV5-4
clone_size: NA
cdr3_length: 14
cdr3_aa: CASSLGGRLYEQYF

v_call: TRBV11-3
clone_size: NA
cdr3_length: 14
cdr3_aa: CASSLGSAKGTQYF

v_call: TRBV29-1
clone_size: medium-sized
cdr3_length: 12
cdr3_aa: CSVGRGDTEAFF

v_call: TRBV18
clone_size: NA
cdr3_length: 15
cdr3_aa: CASSYRIGLTGELFF

v_call: TRBV2
clone_size: NA
cdr3_length: 14
cdr3_aa: CASRGPTQNSPLHF

v_call: TRBV2
clone_size: NA
cdr3_length: 13
cdr3_aa: CASSEARRGGYTF

v_call: TRBV9
clone_size: NA
cdr3_length: 14
cdr3_aa: CASSVTVPYNEQFF

v_call: TRBV30
clone_size: NA
cdr3_length: 13
cdr3_aa: CAFSRGLRDEQYF

v_call: TRBV5-1
clone_size: NA
cdr3_length: 16
cdr3_aa: CASSLEWGQGPYEQYF